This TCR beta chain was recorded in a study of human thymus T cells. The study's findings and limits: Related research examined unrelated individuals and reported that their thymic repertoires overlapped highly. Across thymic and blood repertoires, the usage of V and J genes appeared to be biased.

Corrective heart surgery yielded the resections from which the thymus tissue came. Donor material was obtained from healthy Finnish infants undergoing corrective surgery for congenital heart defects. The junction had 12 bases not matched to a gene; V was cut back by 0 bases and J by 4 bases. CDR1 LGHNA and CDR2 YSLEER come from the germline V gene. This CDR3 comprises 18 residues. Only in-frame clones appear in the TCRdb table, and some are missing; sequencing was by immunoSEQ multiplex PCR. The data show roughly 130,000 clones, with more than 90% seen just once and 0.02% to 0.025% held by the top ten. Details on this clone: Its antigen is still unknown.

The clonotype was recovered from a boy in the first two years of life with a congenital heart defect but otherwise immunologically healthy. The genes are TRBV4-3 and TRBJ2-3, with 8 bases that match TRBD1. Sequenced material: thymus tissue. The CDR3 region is CASSQEPGGALRPDTQYF. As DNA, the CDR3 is TGCGCCAGCAGCCAAGAGCCAGGGGGCGCGCTCAGACCAGATACGCAGTATTTT.